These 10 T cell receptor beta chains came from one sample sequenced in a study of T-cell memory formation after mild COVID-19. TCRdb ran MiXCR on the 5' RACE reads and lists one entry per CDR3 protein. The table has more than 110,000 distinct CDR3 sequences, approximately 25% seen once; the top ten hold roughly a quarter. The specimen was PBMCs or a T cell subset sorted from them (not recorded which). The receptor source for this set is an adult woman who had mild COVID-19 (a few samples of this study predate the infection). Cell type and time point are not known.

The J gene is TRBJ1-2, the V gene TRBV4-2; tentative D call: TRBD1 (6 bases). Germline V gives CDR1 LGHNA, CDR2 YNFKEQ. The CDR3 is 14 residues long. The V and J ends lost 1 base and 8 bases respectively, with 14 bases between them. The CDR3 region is CASSQGTESSGYTF. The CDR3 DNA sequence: TGTGCCAGCAGCCAAGGGACAGAAAGCTCCGGCTACACCTTC.

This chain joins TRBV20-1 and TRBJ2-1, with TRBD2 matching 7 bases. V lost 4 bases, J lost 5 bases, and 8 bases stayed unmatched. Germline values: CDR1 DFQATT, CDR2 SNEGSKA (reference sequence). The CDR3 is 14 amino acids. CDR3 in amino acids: CSAIGLVGDNEQFF. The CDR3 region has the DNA TGCAGTGCTATCGGACTAGTGGGGGACAATGAGCAGTTCTTC.

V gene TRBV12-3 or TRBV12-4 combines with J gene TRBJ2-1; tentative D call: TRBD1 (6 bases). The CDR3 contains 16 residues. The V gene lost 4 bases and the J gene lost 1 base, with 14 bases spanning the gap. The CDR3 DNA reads TGTGCCAGCAGTTCCTCGACAGGCTGGTCCTACAATGAGCAGTTCTTC. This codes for CASSSSTGWSYNEQFF.

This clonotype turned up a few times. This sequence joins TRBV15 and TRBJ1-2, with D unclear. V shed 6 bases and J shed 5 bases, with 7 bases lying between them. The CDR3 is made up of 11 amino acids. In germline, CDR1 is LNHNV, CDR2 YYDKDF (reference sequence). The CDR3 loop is CATRGYYGYTF. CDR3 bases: TGTGCCACCAGGGGGTATTATGGCTACACCTTC.

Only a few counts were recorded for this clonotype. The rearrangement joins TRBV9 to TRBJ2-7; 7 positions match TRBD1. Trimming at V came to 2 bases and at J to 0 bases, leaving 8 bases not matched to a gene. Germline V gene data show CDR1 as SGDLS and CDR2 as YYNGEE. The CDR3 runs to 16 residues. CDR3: CASSVLPGQSSYEQYF. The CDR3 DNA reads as TGTGCCAGCAGCGTCCTACCGGGACAGAGCTCCTACGAGCAGTACTTC.

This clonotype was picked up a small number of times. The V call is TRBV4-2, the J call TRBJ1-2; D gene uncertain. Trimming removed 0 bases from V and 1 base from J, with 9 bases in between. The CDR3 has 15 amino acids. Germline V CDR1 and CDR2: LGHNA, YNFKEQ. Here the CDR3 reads CASSQESKGNYGYTF. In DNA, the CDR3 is TGTGCCAGCAGCCAAGAGTCGAAGGGTAACTATGGCTACACCTTC.

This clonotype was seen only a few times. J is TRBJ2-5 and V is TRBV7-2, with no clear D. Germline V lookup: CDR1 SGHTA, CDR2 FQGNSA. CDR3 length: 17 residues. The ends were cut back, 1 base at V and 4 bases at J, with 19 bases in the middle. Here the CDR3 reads CASSLVDRALGRETQYF. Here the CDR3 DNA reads TGTGCCAGCAGCTTAGTCGATCGGGCCCTAGGAAGAGAGACCCAGTACTTC. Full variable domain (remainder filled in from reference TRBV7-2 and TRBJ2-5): GAGVSQSPSNKVTEKGKDVELRCDPISGHTALYWYRQSLGQGLEFLIYFQGNSAPDKSGLPSDRFSAERTGGSVSTLTIQRTQQEDSAVYLCASSLVDRALGRETQYFGPGTRLLVL.

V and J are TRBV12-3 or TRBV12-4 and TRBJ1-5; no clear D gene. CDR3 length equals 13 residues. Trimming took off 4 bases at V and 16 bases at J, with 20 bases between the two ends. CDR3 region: CASSSSQPLARHF. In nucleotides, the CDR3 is TGTGCCAGCAGTTCCTCGCAGCCTCTTGCCCGCCATTTT.

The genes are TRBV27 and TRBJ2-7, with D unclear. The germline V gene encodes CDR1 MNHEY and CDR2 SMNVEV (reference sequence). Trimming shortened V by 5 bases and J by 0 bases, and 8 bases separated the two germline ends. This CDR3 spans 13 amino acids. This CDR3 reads CASSLPYSYEQYF. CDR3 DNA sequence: TGTGCCAGCAGTCTACCTTACTCCTACGAGCAGTACTTC.

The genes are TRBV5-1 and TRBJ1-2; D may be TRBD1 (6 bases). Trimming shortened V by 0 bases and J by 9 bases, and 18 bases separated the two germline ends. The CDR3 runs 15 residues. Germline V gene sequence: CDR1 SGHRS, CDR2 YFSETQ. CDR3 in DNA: TGCGCCAGCAGCTTGGTTGGGACAAACAATAAGAGCTACACCTTC. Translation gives CASSLVGTNNKSYTF.